The present T cell receptor beta chain was sequenced within a study of cytomegalovirus exposure and HLA in healthy donors. The PCR employed 60 Vbeta primers together with 13 Jbeta primers. TCRdb keeps only in-frame clones here, not all; method: immunoSEQ multiplex PCR. Of 150,000 to 200,000 clones in the sample, around 78% are singletons; the top ten hold about 1.9%. The trim removed 6 bases at V and 2 bases at J, leaving 6 bases unmatched. Looked up from germline, CDR1 is SNHLY and CDR2 is FYNNEI. This CDR3 has 15 amino acids. This rearrangement joins TRBV2 to TRBJ2-7, with TRBD2 matching 11 bases. This clonotype originated in a man aged 25 to 45 in good health and CMV-seronegative. Sequencing was done on a sample of PBMCs. This CDR3 is CASRATSGSPYEQYF. The CDR3 nucleotides are TGTGCCAGCAGAGCAACTAGCGGGAGCCCCTACGAGCAGTACTTC.